These 6 T cell receptor beta chains were sequenced from one sample in a study of blood T cell repertoires in COVID-19. Repertoires were generated with immunoSEQ multiplex PCR, while TCRdb's copy carries only in-frame clones and drops some. The sample holds roughly 120,000 clones, approximately 85% seen once. Sample: peripheral blood. The receptors derive from a woman aged 55-69 years with COVID-19, enrolled during active disease.

The genes are TRBV7-6 and TRBJ2-7; D not resolved. Germline assignment: CDR1 SGHVS and CDR2 FNYEAQ. The V end was cut by 4 bases, the J end by 0 bases, with 4 bases between. This CDR3 spans 12 amino acids. CDR3 in amino acids: CASSSSSYEQYF. CDR3 DNA: TGTGCCAGCAGCTCGAGCTCCTACGAGCAGTACTTC. The full variable domain, in which reference TRBV7-6 and TRBJ2-7 provide the parts outside the CDR3, is GAGVSQSPRYKVTKRGQDVALRCDPISGHVSLYWYRQALGQGPEFLTYFNYEAQQDKSGLPNDRFSAERPEGSISTLTIQRTEQRDSAMYRCASSSSSYEQYFGPGTRLTVT.

The J gene is TRBJ2-1, the V gene TRBV7-2; 9 positions agree with TRBD2. CDR1 SGHTA and CDR2 FQGNSA come from the germline V gene. V dropped 5 bases and J dropped 8; count of bases not matched to a gene: 13. The CDR3 sequence is 16 residues long. The CDR3 sequence is CASSPRGSGGIDEQFF. The CDR3 coding sequence is TGTGCCAGCAGCCCCCGGGGTAGCGGGGGTATCGATGAGCAGTTCTTC.

J is TRBJ1-1 and V is TRBV19; the D is unclear. V was pared by 9 bases and J by 4 bases, with 9 bases between. The CDR3 loop spans 11 amino acids. Germline V gene data show CDR1 as LNHDA and CDR2 as SQIVND (reference sequence). The CDR3 reads CASHLATEAFF. DNA of the CDR3: TGTGCCAGCCATCTGGCCACTGAAGCTTTCTTT.

This clone was recorded only once. This chain links TRBV27 with TRBJ1-2, with D maybe TRBD1 (5 bases). The CDR3 extends over 13 amino acids. Germline V gives CDR1 MNHEY, CDR2 SMNVEV (reference sequence). V was cut by 5 bases and J by 6 bases, with 13 bases left in between. The chain's CDR3 is CASSRGRWHGYTF. DNA for the CDR3: TGTGCCAGCAGTAGGGGCAGATGGCATGGCTACACCTTC.

The V and J genes are TRBV2 and TRBJ1-5; no firm D call. CDR1 and CDR2 from the germline V gene are SNHLY and FYNNEI. The V end lost 2 bases, the J end lost 3 bases, and 17 bases lay between the germline ends. There are 17 residues in the CDR3. Written as DNA, the CDR3 is TGTGCCAGCAGTGAACTACCTCTGGGCCTCTCCAATCAGCCCCAGCATTTT. Translation gives CASSELPLGLSNQPQHF.

This clone was seen a few times. V is TRBV4-2 and J is TRBJ1-4, with 11 nucleotides matching TRBD1. The CDR3 runs to 15 residues. Per the germline V gene, CDR1 is LGHNA and CDR2 is YNFKEQ. Germline trimming cut 0 bases from V and 7 bases from J; bases unmatched to any gene: 1. For the CDR3, the DNA is TGTGCCAGCAGCCAAGACGGGACAGGGGGTGAAAAACTGTTTTTT. Translating gives CASSQDGTGGEKLFF.